The 2 T cell receptor beta chains listed next were all sequenced from one sample in a study of blood T cell repertoires in COVID-19. Profiled with immunoSEQ multiplex PCR; TCRdb holds only in-frame clones, not every one. The table has 210,000 or so clones, around 91% seen once. Sequencing was carried out using peripheral blood. The source of these receptors is a man aged 45-60 years with acute or convalescent COVID-19.

The V and J genes are TRBV13 and TRBJ1-1; D is perhaps TRBD1 (6 bases). The CDR3 is 15 amino acids. With 5 bases removed from V and 4 bases from J, the gap between germline ends came to 17 bases. Germline CDR1 reads PRHDT; CDR2 reads FYEKMQ (reference sequence). The CDR3 coding sequence is TGTGCCAGCAGCCCTTACAGGGTATCGACCACTGAAGCTTTCTTT. Translated, it gives CASSPYRVSTTEAFF.

The J gene is TRBJ2-5, the V gene TRBV12-3 or TRBV12-4; unclear D gene. The CDR3 totals 13 residues. Trimming pared 3 bases from V and 2 bases from J, leaving 7 bases between. Here the CDR3 reads CASSLVSQETQYF. As DNA, the CDR3 is TGTGCCAGCAGTTTGGTCAGTCAAGAGACCCAGTACTTC.